This is a list of T cell receptor beta chains from one sample in a study of T cell changes during pregnancy in multiple sclerosis. The repertoire was sequenced with immunoSEQ multiplex PCR; TCRdb's copy has only in-frame clones and lacks some. Of roughly 99,000 clones in the sample, about 90% were seen once. The sample in question was peripheral blood, obtained in the third trimester of pregnancy. These receptors were obtained from a female donor in good health, enrolled as a control in a pregnancy study. The CDR3 runs from the conserved cysteine through the conserved F or W. The D gene is left open where the match is weak. Clone size is stated in some rows and not others, as once, few, many or a class when expanded.

d_call: TRBD1
v_call: TRBV7-3
j_call: TRBJ1-2
clone_size: once
cdr3_aa: CASSLEGTGVKGYTF
cdr3_nt: TGTGCCAGCAGCTTAGAGGGGACAGGGGTGAAGGGCTACACCTTC

d_call: -
v_call: TRBV11-1
j_call: TRBJ2-3
clone_size: -
cdr3_aa: CASRFARTSTDTQYF
cdr3_nt: TGTGCCAGCAGATTCGCCAGGACTAGCACAGATACGCAGTATTTT

d_call: TRBD2
v_call: TRBV2
j_call: TRBJ2-5
clone_size: -
cdr3_aa: CASSPGLAGVETQYF
cdr3_nt: TGTGCCAGCAGTCCCGGACTAGCGGGGGTTGAGACCCAGTACTTC

d_call: -
v_call: TRBV6-6
j_call: TRBJ1-3
clone_size: -
cdr3_aa: CASSYPRSPSGNTIYF
cdr3_nt: TGTGCCAGCAGTTACCCCCGCAGTCCATCTGGAAACACCATATATTTT

d_call: -
v_call: TRBV6-4
j_call: TRBJ2-3
clone_size: -
cdr3_aa: CASSELYQASTDTQYF
cdr3_nt: TGTGCCAGCAGTGAATTATACCAGGCTAGCACAGATACGCAGTATTTT

d_call: -
v_call: TRBV13
j_call: TRBJ1-1
clone_size: -
cdr3_aa: CASSLPRRHVRTEAFF
cdr3_nt: TGTGCCAGCAGCCTACCCCGCAGACACGTTAGGACTGAAGCTTTCTTT

d_call: TRBD2
v_call: TRBV9
j_call: TRBJ2-1
clone_size: -
cdr3_aa: CASTFESGGKYEQFF
cdr3_nt: TGTGCCAGCACCTTTGAAAGCGGGGGTAAATATGAGCAGTTCTTC

d_call: TRBD2
v_call: TRBV7-9
j_call: TRBJ2-4
clone_size: -
cdr3_aa: CASSTGLAGGLAKNIQYF
cdr3_nt: TGTGCCAGCAGCACGGGACTAGCGGGGGGCCTGGCCAAAAACATTCAGTACTTC

d_call: -
v_call: TRBV4-3
j_call: TRBJ2-7
clone_size: -
cdr3_aa: CASSLWGGVYEQYF
cdr3_nt: TGCGCCAGCAGCCTGTGGGGCGGGGTCTACGAGCAGTACTTC

d_call: -
v_call: TRBV19
j_call: TRBJ1-1
clone_size: once
cdr3_aa: CASSILGDSNTEAFF
cdr3_nt: TGTGCCAGTAGTATTTTGGGGGACTCGAACACTGAAGCTTTCTTT

d_call: -
v_call: TRBV7-2
j_call: TRBJ2-3
clone_size: -
cdr3_aa: CASSLVGGLGDTQYF
cdr3_nt: TGTGCCAGCAGCTTAGTGGGGGGGCTGGGAGATACGCAGTATTTT

d_call: -
v_call: TRBV6-1
j_call: TRBJ1-1
clone_size: -
cdr3_aa: CASSEDGWRGAFF
cdr3_nt: TGTGCCAGCAGTGAAGACGGTTGGAGGGGTGCTTTCTTT

d_call: TRBD2
v_call: TRBV18
j_call: TRBJ2-7
clone_size: -
cdr3_aa: CASSPDSGLAGSSYEQYF
cdr3_nt: TGTGCCAGCTCACCAGACTCGGGACTAGCGGGGAGCTCCTACGAGCAGTACTTC

d_call: -
v_call: TRBV10-3
j_call: TRBJ1-1
clone_size: -
cdr3_aa: CAISGGGADEAFF
cdr3_nt: TGTGCCATCAGTGGAGGGGGGGCTGATGAAGCTTTCTTT

d_call: TRBD1
v_call: TRBV7-2
j_call: TRBJ1-5
clone_size: few
cdr3_aa: CASRITGGDSNQPQHF
cdr3_nt: TGTGCCAGCAGAATAACAGGGGGCGATAGCAATCAGCCCCAGCATTTT

d_call: TRBD1
v_call: TRBV5-4
j_call: TRBJ2-3
clone_size: once
cdr3_aa: CASSNSGTGADTQYF
cdr3_nt: TGTGCCAGCAGCAACTCCGGGACAGGAGCCGATACGCAGTATTTT

d_call: -
v_call: TRBV6-1
j_call: TRBJ1-2
clone_size: -
cdr3_aa: CASNIVGRDGYTF
cdr3_nt: TGTGCCAGCAACATCGTCGGGAGGGATGGCTACACCTTC

d_call: TRBD2
v_call: TRBV5-4
j_call: TRBJ2-5
clone_size: -
cdr3_aa: CASSFAGREETQYF
cdr3_nt: TGTGCCAGCAGCTTTGCGGGGAGGGAAGAGACCCAGTACTTC

d_call: TRBD2
v_call: TRBV11-3
j_call: TRBJ2-3
clone_size: -
cdr3_aa: CASSLGLAGGITDTQYF
cdr3_nt: TGTGCCAGCAGCTTAGGACTAGCGGGGGGGATCACAGATACGCAGTATTTT

d_call: TRBD1
v_call: TRBV16
j_call: TRBJ2-5
clone_size: -
cdr3_aa: CASSQSGRGETQYF
cdr3_nt: TGTGCCAGCAGCCAATCGGGCAGGGGGGAGACCCAGTACTTC

d_call: -
v_call: TRBV6-5
j_call: TRBJ2-7
clone_size: once
cdr3_aa: CASSMSTGVDEQYF
cdr3_nt: TGTGCCAGCAGTATGTCCACGGGGGTCGACGAGCAGTACTTC

d_call: -
v_call: TRBV5-5
j_call: TRBJ1-2
clone_size: -
cdr3_aa: CASSLDQGNYGYTF
cdr3_nt: TGTGCCAGCAGCTTGGATCAGGGGAACTATGGCTACACCTTC

d_call: -
v_call: TRBV6-5
j_call: TRBJ1-2
clone_size: -
cdr3_aa: CASTPTGFEEGYTF
cdr3_nt: TGTGCCAGCACACCGACTGGGTTCGAGGAGGGCTACACCTTC

d_call: TRBD1
v_call: TRBV4-2
j_call: TRBJ1-4
clone_size: -
cdr3_aa: CASSQETGQVNEKLFF
cdr3_nt: TGTGCCAGCAGCCAAGAGACGGGACAGGTTAATGAAAAACTGTTTTTT

d_call: TRBD2
v_call: TRBV6-5
j_call: TRBJ2-3
clone_size: -
cdr3_aa: CASSYLGGSTQYF
cdr3_nt: TGTGCCAGCAGTTACTTGGGGGGGTCTACGCAGTATTTT

d_call: -
v_call: TRBV5-6
j_call: TRBJ2-2
clone_size: -
cdr3_aa: CASNFLAQGPPKNTGELFF
cdr3_nt: TGTGCCAGCAACTTTCTAGCGCAGGGACCCCCCAAGAACACCGGGGAGCTGTTTTTT

d_call: TRBD1
v_call: TRBV6-1
j_call: TRBJ1-2
clone_size: -
cdr3_aa: CASSAKTGVWVYGYTF
cdr3_nt: TGTGCCAGCAGTGCCAAGACAGGGGTCTGGGTCTATGGCTACACCTTC